This T cell receptor (beta chain) was recorded in a study of cytomegalovirus exposure and HLA in healthy donors. General study findings and limits: It has been reported that TCR beta sequences accurately predicted the HLA-A and HLA-B alleles of most subjects. Among TCR sequences, most were rare, though some public TCRs appeared in many donors.

In regard to this clone: Its antigen remains unknown.

The PCR used 60 Vbeta and 13 Jbeta primers. Using immunoSEQ multiplex PCR, the repertoire was profiled, and TCRdb retains in-frame clones only, with some absent. The sample includes some 180,000 clones, 80% seen only once; the top ten take 1.5% to 2%. The CDR3 extends over 15 amino acids. The V gene end was trimmed by 5 bases and the J gene end by 0 bases; junction bases not matched to a gene: 6. Per the germline V gene, CDR1 is LNHDA and CDR2 is SQIVND (reference sequence). V gene TRBV19 combines with J gene TRBJ2-7; 8 bases are a match to TRBD2. The source material was PBMCs. The clonotype originates from a woman aged 30 to 39 in good health and CMV-seronegative. This chain's CDR3 is CASSFTSGSSYEQYF. CDR3 nucleotides: TGTGCCAGTAGTTTCACTAGCGGAAGCTCCTACGAGCAGTACTTC.